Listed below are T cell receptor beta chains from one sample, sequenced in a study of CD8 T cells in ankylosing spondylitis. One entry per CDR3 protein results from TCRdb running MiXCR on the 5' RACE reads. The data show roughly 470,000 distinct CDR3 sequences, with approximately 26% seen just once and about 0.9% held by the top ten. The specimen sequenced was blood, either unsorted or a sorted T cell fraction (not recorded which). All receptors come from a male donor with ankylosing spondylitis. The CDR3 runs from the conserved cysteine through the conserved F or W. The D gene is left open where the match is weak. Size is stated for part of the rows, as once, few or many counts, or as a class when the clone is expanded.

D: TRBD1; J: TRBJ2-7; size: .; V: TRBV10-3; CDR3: CAIKGTDEQYF; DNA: TGTGCCATCAAGGGGACAGACGAGCAGTACTTC
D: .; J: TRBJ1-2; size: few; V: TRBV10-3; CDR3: CAISESTGGYGYTF; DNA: TGTGCCATCAGTGAGTCGACAGGAGGCTATGGCTACACCTTC
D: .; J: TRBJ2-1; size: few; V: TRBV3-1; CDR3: CASSPRVSGSLSNEQFF; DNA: TGTGCCAGCAGCCCCCGAGTTTCTGGGTCCCTCTCTAATGAGCAGTTCTTC
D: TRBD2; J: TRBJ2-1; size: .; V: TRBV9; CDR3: CASSVYSGLAGTSYNEQFF; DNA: TGTGCCAGCAGCGTATATTCGGGACTAGCGGGCACTTCCTACAATGAGCAGTTCTTC
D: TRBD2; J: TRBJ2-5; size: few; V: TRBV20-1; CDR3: CSARSIAGGVKTQYF; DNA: TGCAGTGCTAGATCGATAGCGGGAGGGGTTAAGACCCAGTACTTC
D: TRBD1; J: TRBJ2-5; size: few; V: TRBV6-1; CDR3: CASSEARGGGETQYF; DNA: TGTGCCAGCAGTGAAGCACGAGGGGGCGGAGAGACCCAGTACTTC
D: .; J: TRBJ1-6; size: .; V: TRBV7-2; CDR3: CASSQGVLGSPLHF; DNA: TGTGCCAGCAGCCAGGGAGTTCTAGGTTCACCCCTCCACTTT
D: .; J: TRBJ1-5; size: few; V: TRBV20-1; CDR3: CSAREGGVNQPQHF; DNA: TGCAGTGCTAGAGAGGGAGGGGTTAATCAGCCCCAGCATTTT
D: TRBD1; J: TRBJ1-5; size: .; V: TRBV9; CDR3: CASSPGTGGSNQPQHF; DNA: TGTGCCAGCAGCCCCGGGACAGGGGGTAGCAATCAGCCCCAGCATTTT
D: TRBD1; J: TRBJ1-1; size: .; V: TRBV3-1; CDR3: CASSPGQGAEAFF; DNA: TGTGCCAGCAGCCCGGGACAGGGGGCTGAAGCTTTCTTT
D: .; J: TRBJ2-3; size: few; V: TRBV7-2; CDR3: CASSSAGQGGTDTQYF; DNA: TGTGCCAGCAGCTCCGCGGGGCAGGGAGGCACAGATACGCAGTATTTT
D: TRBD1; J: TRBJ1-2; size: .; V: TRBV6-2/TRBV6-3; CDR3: CASTRKTGPLYGYTF; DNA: TGTGCCAGCACTAGGAAGACAGGGCCTCTCTATGGCTACACCTTC
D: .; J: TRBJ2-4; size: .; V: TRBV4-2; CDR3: CASTPSASGGIQYF; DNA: TGTGCCAGCACCCCCTCGGCTAGTGGGGGCATTCAGTACTTC
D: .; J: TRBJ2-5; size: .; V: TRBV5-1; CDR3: CASSIDSVQETQYF; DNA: TGCGCCAGCAGCATCGACAGCGTTCAAGAGACCCAGTACTTC
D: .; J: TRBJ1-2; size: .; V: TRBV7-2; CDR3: CASRYRNSYGYTF; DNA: TGTGCCAGCAGATACCGGAATTCCTATGGCTACACCTTC
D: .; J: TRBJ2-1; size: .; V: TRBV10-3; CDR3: CAISETDEQFF; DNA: TGTGCCATCAGTGAAACAGACGAGCAGTTCTTC
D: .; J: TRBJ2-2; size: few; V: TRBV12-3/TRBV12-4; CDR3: CASRDRGDLSNGELFF; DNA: TGTGCCAGCAGGGACCGTGGGGACTTAAGCAACGGGGAGCTGTTTTTT
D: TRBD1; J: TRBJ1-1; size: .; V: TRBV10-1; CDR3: CASRPGTGVQAFF; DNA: TGCGCCAGCAGACCCGGGACAGGGGTGCAAGCTTTCTTT
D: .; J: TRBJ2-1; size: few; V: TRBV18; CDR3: CASSLTIADISYNEQFF; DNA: TGTGCCAGCTCACTGACCATAGCGGATATCTCCTACAATGAGCAGTTCTTC
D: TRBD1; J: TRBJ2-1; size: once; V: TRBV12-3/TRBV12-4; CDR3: CASMPGQGDYNEQFF; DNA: TGTGCCAGCATGCCGGGACAGGGGGATTACAATGAGCAGTTCTTC
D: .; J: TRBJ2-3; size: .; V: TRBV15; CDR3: CATRANPTTDTQYF; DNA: TGTGCCACCAGAGCTAACCCAACCACAGATACGCAGTATTTT
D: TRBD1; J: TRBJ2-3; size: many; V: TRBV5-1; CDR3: CASSLEDRRADTQYF; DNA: TGCGCCAGCAGCTTGGAGGACAGGCGGGCAGATACGCAGTATTTT
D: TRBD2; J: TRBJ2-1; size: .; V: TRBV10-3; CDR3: CAISEGTTNEQFF; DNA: TGTGCCATCAGTGAAGGGACTACCAATGAGCAGTTCTTC
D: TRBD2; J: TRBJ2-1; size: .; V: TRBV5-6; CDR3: CASSAGLAGVNEQFF; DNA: TGTGCCAGCAGCGCGGGACTAGCGGGAGTCAATGAGCAGTTCTTC
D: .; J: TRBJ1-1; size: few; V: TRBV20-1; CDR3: CSARPTPAGTEAFF; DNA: TGCAGTGCTAGACCGACCCCGGCGGGCACTGAAGCTTTCTTT
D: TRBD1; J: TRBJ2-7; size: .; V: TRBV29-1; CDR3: CSVDMTGNGYEQYF; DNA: TGCAGCGTTGACATGACAGGGAATGGGTACGAGCAGTACTTC
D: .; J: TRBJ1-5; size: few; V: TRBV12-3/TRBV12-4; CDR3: CASLKGGAGHSNQPQHF; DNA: TGTGCCAGCCTCAAGGGGGGGGCAGGCCATAGCAATCAGCCCCAGCATTTT
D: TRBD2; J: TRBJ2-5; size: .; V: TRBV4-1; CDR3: CASSHNSGSETQYF; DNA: TGCGCCAGCAGCCACAATAGCGGGAGTGAGACCCAGTACTTC
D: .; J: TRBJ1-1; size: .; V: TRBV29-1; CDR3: CSAEGQGWTEAFF; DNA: TGCAGCGCGGAGGGGCAGGGGTGGACTGAAGCTTTCTTT
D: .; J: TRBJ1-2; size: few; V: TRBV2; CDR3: CASSAPGYTF; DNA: TGTGCCAGCAGTGCTCCTGGCTACACCTTC
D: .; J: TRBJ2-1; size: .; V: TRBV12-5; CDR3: CASGLVLGYHNEQFF; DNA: TGTGCTAGTGGTTTGGTACTCGGATACCACAATGAGCAGTTCTTC
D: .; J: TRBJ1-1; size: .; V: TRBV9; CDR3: CASSVDTNTEAFF; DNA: TGTGCCAGCAGCGTAGACACGAACACTGAAGCTTTCTTT
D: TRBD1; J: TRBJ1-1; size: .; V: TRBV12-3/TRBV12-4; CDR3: CTSSLARGGGAYLNTEAFF; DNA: TGTACCAGCAGTTTGGCCCGGGGAGGGGGCGCATACCTGAACACTGAAGCTTTCTTT
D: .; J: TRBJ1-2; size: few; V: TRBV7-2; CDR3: CASSLTEYGYTF; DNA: TGTGCCAGCAGCTTAACGGAATATGGCTACACCTTC
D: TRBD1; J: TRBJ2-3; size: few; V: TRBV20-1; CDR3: CSARDSTGATDTQYF; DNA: TGCAGTGCTAGAGATTCGACAGGGGCAACAGATACGCAGTATTTT